Listed here are 24 T cell receptor beta chains from one sample, sequenced in a study of CD8+ T cells in alopecia areata. The treatment denotes: oral pan-JAK inhibitor, 5-10 mg twice daily. RNA, once extracted, was reverse transcribed into cDNA for use as the sequencing template. Data came from immunoSEQ multiplex PCR; TCRdb stores just in-frame clones and leaves some out. Counted here are around 300,000 clones, roughly 60% occurring once; the ten biggest clones make up 0.75% to 0.95%. The sequencing here drew on CD4+ T cells sorted from blood, taken at week 52, from a patient treated with tofacitinib. These receptors all stem from a human donor with alopecia areata.

The J gene is TRBJ1-2, the V gene TRBV2; D remains ambiguous. The V gene lost 4 bases and the J gene lost 3 bases, with 9 bases spanning the gap. CDR1 SNHLY and CDR2 FYNNEI come from the germline V gene. The CDR3 contains 13 residues. Here the CDR3 DNA reads TGTGCCAGCAGTGCCGAGGGTCACTATGGCTACACCTTC. Translation: CASSAEGHYGYTF.

The gene calls are TRBV27 and TRBJ1-1; weak D call: TRBD1 (5 bases). Trimming took off 4 bases at V and 3 bases at J, with 12 bases between the two ends. The CDR3 contains 14 residues. Per the germline V gene, CDR1 is MNHEY and CDR2 is SMNVEV (reference sequence). The CDR3 nucleotides are TGTGCCAGCAGTTCGGGAGGGACCTACACTGAAGCTTTCTTT. Translating gives CASSSGGTYTEAFF.

This clone showed up just a few times. The rearrangement joins TRBV30 to TRBJ2-5; D ambiguous. Germline lookup yields CDR1 GTSNPN and CDR2 SVGIG (reference sequence). This CDR3 spans 11 amino acids. The V end lost 4 bases, the J end lost 3 bases, and 6 bases lay between the germline ends. The CDR3 spells CAWTAKETQYF. The CDR3 DNA follows: TGTGCCTGGACGGCGAAAGAGACCCAGTACTTC.

The V call is TRBV15, the J call TRBJ2-2, with a possible D match to TRBD2 (5 bases). CDR1 and CDR2 (germline): LNHNV, YYDKDF (reference sequence). CDR3 length equals 15 residues. Trimming pared 3 bases from V and 5 bases from J, leaving 13 bases between. CDR3 coding DNA: TGTGCCACCAGCAGGGAGGTGGGCAGAACCGGGGAGCTGTTTTTT. Translating it yields CATSREVGRTGELFF.

This clone turned up a few times. The chain carries TRBV7-9 and TRBJ1-2; TRBD1 matches at 8 bases. Trimming cost V 0 bases and J 5 bases; bases outside gene matches: 5. CDR1 and CDR2 from the germline V gene are SEHNR and FQNEAQ (reference sequence). The CDR3 length is 15 residues. This chain's CDR3 is CASSLAGQGAYGYTF. The CDR3, as DNA: TGTGCCAGCAGCTTAGCTGGCCAGGGGGCATATGGCTACACCTTC.

In DNA, the CDR3 is TGTGCCTGGAGGACAGGGGAGACCCAGTACTTC. This encodes CAWRTGETQYF. The chain recombines TRBV30 with TRBJ2-5; 7 nucleotides line up with TRBD1. The CDR3 length is 11 residues. The trim removed 3 bases at V and 5 bases at J, leaving 0 bases unmatched. Per germline, CDR1 GTSNPN and CDR2 SVGIG (reference sequence).

V and J are TRBV29-1 and TRBJ2-7; 7 bases fit TRBD2. The germline CDR1 and CDR2 sequences are SQVTM and ANQGSEA. V dropped 6 bases and J dropped 3; count of bases not matched to a gene: 8. CDR3 length equals 13 residues. CDR3 coding DNA: TGCAGCGTCAAGGGAGGGGATGGCTACGAGCAGTACTTC. It yields the protein CSVKGGDGYEQYF.

This chain links TRBV29-1 with TRBJ1-1; the D is unclear. The germline CDR1 and CDR2 sequences are SQVTM and ANQGSEA. CDR3 length: 13 amino acids. The germline V and J ends were trimmed by 7 bases and 0 bases, with 12 bases remaining between them. CDR3 nucleotide sequence: TGCAGCGCCGAACGCGGCGTGAACACTGAAGCTTTCTTT. Amino acid sequence: CSAERGVNTEAFF. The full variable domain, in which reference TRBV29-1 and TRBJ1-1 provide the parts outside the CDR3, is SAVISQKPSRDICQRGTSLTIQCQVDSQVTMMFWYRQQPGQSLTLIATANQGSEATYESGFVIDKFPISRPNLTFSTLTVSNMSPEDSSIYLCSAERGVNTEAFFGQGTRLTVV.

The genes are TRBV29-1 and TRBJ2-2, with D possibly TRBD2 on 6 matching bases. Trimming pared 4 bases from V and 4 bases from J, leaving 10 bases between. CDR1 is SQVTM and CDR2 is ANQGSEA in the germline V gene. The CDR3 has 13 amino acids. The DNA for the CDR3 is TGCAGCGTTGGGCGGGGAGGCACCGGGGAGCTGTTTTTT. Translated, it gives CSVGRGGTGELFF.

V gene TRBV25-1 combines with J gene TRBJ2-1; D not resolved. Germline CDR1 is MGHDK and CDR2 is SYGVNS. The CDR3 spans 14 residues. V was clipped by 1 base and J by 6 bases, with 10 bases between them. DNA of the CDR3: TGTGCCAGCAGTGAATTTGGAACCCGCAATGAGCAGTTCTTC. Its protein is CASSEFGTRNEQFF.

For this clone: One junction end does not reproduce the germline sequence, and a read error may be involved. The chain recombines TRBV30 with TRBJ2-3; maybe TRBD2 (7 bases). CDR1 is GTSNPN and CDR2 is SVGIG in the germline V gene (reference sequence). This CDR3 contains 13 residues. In nucleotides, the CDR3 is TGTGTCTGGAGGGCGGGGGCCACAGATACGCAGTATTTT. Its protein product is CVWRAGATDTQYF.

This clone appeared a few times. The rearrangement uses TRBV11-3 and TRBJ2-7; the D gene is possibly TRBD2 (6 bases). The CDR3 runs to 13 residues. V lost 1 base, J lost 6 bases, and 10 bases lay in between. Germline-derived CDR1 and CDR2 are SGHNT and YENEEA. DNA for the CDR3: TGTGCCAGCAGCTTAGTCGACGGGGGCGAGCAGTACTTC. It encodes CASSLVDGGEQYF.

The chain has TRBV27 and TRBJ2-5, with a possible D match to TRBD1 (5 bases). This CDR3 comprises 13 residues. Germline V gives CDR1 MNHEY, CDR2 SMNVEV (reference sequence). V lost 7 bases and J lost 5, with 14 bases in between. The CDR3 here is CASKKGPGETQYF. CDR3 DNA: TGTGCCAGCAAAAAGGGGCCCGGGGAGACCCAGTACTTC.

V is TRBV25-1 and J is TRBJ1-2; 7 bases align to TRBD1. Germline V gene lookup returns CDR1 MGHDK and CDR2 SYGVNS. This CDR3 region has 13 residues. With 4 bases clipped from V and 3 bases from J, the junction kept 2 bases outside the gene matches. The CDR3 nucleotides read TGTGCCAGCAGTGCCACAGGGGACTATGGCTACACCTTC. It yields the protein CASSATGDYGYTF.

J is TRBJ2-7 and V is TRBV29-1; the D is unclear. V lost 7 bases and J 5 bases, leaving 12 bases between the germline ends. CDR1 and CDR2 from the germline V gene are SQVTM and ANQGSEA. The CDR3 runs to 11 residues. As DNA, the CDR3 is TGCAGCGCCTTTGGAGTCCACGAGCAGTACTTC. The encoded protein is CSAFGVHEQYF.

This clone is a singleton in its sample. The chain joins TRBV29-1 to TRBJ1-1; 7 bases are shared with TRBD1. CDR1 and CDR2 from the germline V gene are SQVTM and ANQGSEA. CDR3 length: 13 amino acids. Losses at the gene ends were 5 bases for V and 5 bases for J; bases not matched to a gene: 8. The CDR3 DNA sequence: TGCAGCGTTTACAGGGGAGGGGAAACTGAAGCTTTCTTT. Residues: CSVYRGGETEAFF. Full variable domain (rest looked up from reference TRBV29-1 and TRBJ1-1): SAVISQKPSRDICQRGTSLTIQCQVDSQVTMMFWYRQQPGQSLTLIATANQGSEATYESGFVIDKFPISRPNLTFSTLTVSNMSPEDSSIYLCSVYRGGETEAFFGQGTRLTVV.

The rearrangement uses TRBV7-2 and TRBJ2-2; possible D gene TRBD2, 6 bases. Germline lookup yields CDR1 SGHTA and CDR2 FQGNSA. V lost 1 base to trimming and J lost 7 bases, with 10 bases between them. This CDR3 contains 14 residues. The CDR3 spells CASSLDPGVGELFF. CDR3 nucleotides: TGTGCCAGCAGCTTAGATCCGGGGGTCGGGGAGCTGTTTTTT.

V gene TRBV30 combines with J gene TRBJ1-3; D unresolved. The CDR3 is 14 amino acids. Germline CDR1 reads GTSNPN; CDR2 reads SVGIG (reference sequence). V shed 3 bases and J shed 2 bases, with 11 bases lying between them. CDR3 protein: CAWSTLGAGNTIYF. CDR3 nucleotide sequence: TGTGCCTGGAGCACACTCGGGGCTGGAAACACCATATATTTT. Drawing the rest from reference TRBV30 and TRBJ1-3, the complete variable domain is SQTIHQWPATLVQPVGSPLSLECTVEGTSNPNLYWYRQAAGRGLQLLFYSVGIGQISSEVPQNLSASRPQDRQFILSSKKLLLSDSGFYLCAWSTLGAGNTIYFGEGSWLTVV.

The chain joins TRBV29-1 to TRBJ2-5, with D tentatively TRBD1 or TRBD2 (5 bases each). The CDR3 has 14 residues. The germline V gene encodes CDR1 SQVTM and CDR2 ANQGSEA. With 4 bases removed from V and 1 base from J, the gap between germline ends came to 13 bases. In DNA form, the CDR3 reads TGCAGCGTTGTGCTCCGGGACGGCCAAGAGACCCAGTACTTC. Protein product: CSVVLRDGQETQYF. Combining the CDR3 with reference TRBV29-1 and TRBJ2-5 gives the whole variable domain SAVISQKPSRDICQRGTSLTIQCQVDSQVTMMFWYRQQPGQSLTLIATANQGSEATYESGFVIDKFPISRPNLTFSTLTVSNMSPEDSSIYLCSVVLRDGQETQYFGPGTRLLVL.

CDR3 protein: CAWSPGTGGNTIYF. The CDR3 nucleotides are TGTGCCTGGAGTCCCGGGACAGGAGGAAACACCATATATTTT. The chain uses TRBV30 and TRBJ1-3, with 8 bases aligning to TRBD1. The junction had 4 bases not matched to a gene; V was cut back by 2 bases and J by 4 bases. Germline CDR1 reads GTSNPN; CDR2 reads SVGIG (reference sequence). The CDR3 is 14 amino acids.

The V gene is TRBV5-1, the J gene TRBJ2-3, with 7 bases aligning to TRBD1. CDR1 is SGHRS, CDR2 YFSETQ, per germline. Losses at the gene ends were 3 bases for V and 2 bases for J; bases not matched to a gene: 6. The CDR3 has 15 amino acids. The CDR3 sequence: CASSSYRGPTDTQYF. CDR3 bases: TGCGCCAGCAGCTCGTACAGGGGACCCACAGATACGCAGTATTTT.

This clone came up a few times. The J gene is TRBJ1-4, the V gene TRBV29-1; a possible D gene is TRBD1 (6 bases). In germline, CDR1 is SQVTM, CDR2 ANQGSEA. The CDR3 covers 11 residues. Between the trimmed V and J ends, which lost 3 bases and 12 bases, there was a span of 11 bases. The DNA of the CDR3 is TGCAGCGTTGACCAGGGGCGGCAACTGTTTTTT. Protein product: CSVDQGRQLFF.

The chain joins TRBV30 to TRBJ1-4, with TRBD1 identical over 8 bases. J lost 5 bases, V lost 2 bases, and 1 base had no gene match. This CDR3 is 13 amino acids long. Germline lookup yields CDR1 GTSNPN and CDR2 SVGIG (reference sequence). The CDR3 loop reads CAWSHRGNEKLFF. The DNA for the CDR3 is TGTGCCTGGAGTCACAGGGGGAATGAAAAACTGTTTTTT.

The gene calls are TRBV9 and TRBJ1-6; D gene unclear. The CDR3 is made up of 13 amino acids. Germline V gene lookup returns CDR1 SGDLS and CDR2 YYNGEE. V dropped 2 bases and J dropped 2 bases, with 2 bases sitting between them. CDR3 in DNA: TGTGCCAGCAGCGTGGCCTATAATTCACCCCTCCACTTT. Its protein product is CASSVAYNSPLHF.